What follows describes a single T cell receptor beta chain. Its target is unknown. The data belong to a study of identical twins. Overall study findings and caveats: It was possible that invariant MAIT and iNKT cells partly confounded the zero-insertion analyses. Out-of-frame alpha sequences common to twins exhibited a surplus of low generation probability.

The V gene's germline CDR1 is LNHDA and CDR2 SQIVND (reference sequence). This CDR3 comprises 16 residues. Trimming removed 7 bases from V and 1 base from J; junction bases left unmatched: 9. MiXCR, applied by TCRdb to the 5' RACE reads, yields one record per CDR3 protein. Of approximately 680,000 distinct CDR3 sequences in the sample, about 7.6% were seen once. The same specimen was also included in a second study, on yellow fever vaccine responses in identical twins.

Sequencing was carried out using PBMCs. The source is a woman between 18 and 29 years old in good health. The genes are TRBV19 and TRBJ1-1; 10 nucleotides agree with TRBD1. CDR3: CASTRDRGRWNTEAFF. The CDR3, as DNA: TGTGCCAGTACCCGGGACAGGGGACGTTGGAACACTGAAGCTTTCTTT.